This T cell receptor (beta chain) comes out of a study of beta chain features in type 1 diabetes. The V end lost 6 bases, the J end lost 2 bases, and 11 bases lay between the germline ends. From germline, CDR1 is LNHDA and CDR2 SQIVND (reference sequence). The CDR3 runs to 14 residues. What was sequenced were expressed TCRB transcripts, since all of the isolated RNA had been reverse transcribed. Here immunoSEQ multiplex PCR was the method, and the copy in TCRdb shows in-frame clones only, minus some. Counted here are 160,000 or so clones, roughly 11% occurring once; the ten biggest clones make up roughly 1.9%.

Sequencing input: central memory CD4+ T cells from blood. The sequence came from a man aged 18 to 35 in good health. This chain uses TRBV19 with TRBJ2-4; no clear D gene. This chain's CDR3 is CASSPSSTKNIQYF. The CDR3 DNA follows: TGTGCCAGTAGCCCTTCGAGCACCAAAAACATTCAGTACTTC.